Detailed here is one TCR beta chain. These data belong to a study of blood T cell repertoires in COVID-19. Method: immunoSEQ multiplex PCR; TCRdb's copy keeps in-frame clones and lacks some. This table has over 120,000 clones, 78% appearing once. V was pared by 6 bases and J by 3 bases, with 3 bases of the junction left unmatched. This CDR3 is built from 13 residues. The V gene's germline CDR1 is LGHDT and CDR2 YNNKEL (reference sequence). The receptor's source is a woman aged 50 to 60 who had recovered from COVID-19. The source material was PBMCs or T cells enriched from blood (not recorded which). This chain links TRBV3-1 (or the pseudogene TRBV3-2) with TRBJ2-3; 7 nucleotides align to TRBD1. CDR3: CASSGRGTDTQYF. The CDR3 DNA reads as TGTGCCAGCAGTGGCAGGGGGACAGATACGCAGTATTTT.